This T cell receptor (beta chain) was profiled in a study of molecular identifiers for immune sequencing clone quantification. About the research overall: RNA from approximately 20,000 or 100,000 naive CD8 cells was split five ways in replicates, with four sequenced.

CDR1 SQVTM and CDR2 ANQGSEA come from the germline V gene. V lost 5 bases, J lost 3 bases, and 5 bases stayed unmatched. The CDR3 loop spans 13 amino acids. TCRdb independently ran MiXCR on the PCR reads; one entry per CDR3 protein. In the table there are fewer than 350,000 distinct CDR3 sequences, over 20% of which are singletons. This clonotype was picked up one time. This could be a read error, since a much larger clone is one nucleotide away. Sorting was used to obtain naive CD8 T cells (CD8+CD4-CCR7+CD45RA+). The source is a human donor in good health. Some libraries in this study had Jurkat cell RNA spiked in. The J gene is TRBJ2-3, the V gene TRBV29-1, with 7 positions matching TRBD1. The sample taken for sequencing was naive CD8+ T cells from blood, with Jurkat cell RNA spiked in. Subset meaning: FACS-sorted CD8+CD4-CCR7+CD45RA+ naive T cells. In DNA form, the CDR3 reads TGCAGCGTTTGGACAGGAGAAACAGATACGCAGTATTTT. Translating gives CSVWTGETDTQYF.